This T cell receptor beta chain was captured by sequencing in a study of T cell responses to AZD1222 COVID-19 vaccine. About the study: Some second doses came at about 4 weeks and others at about 12 weeks; these were pooled.

Repertoires were generated with immunoSEQ multiplex PCR, while TCRdb's copy carries only in-frame clones and drops some. The data show 150,000 to 200,000 clones, with just under 95% seen just once and over 1.3% held by the top ten. Germline values: CDR1 LNHDA, CDR2 SQIVND (reference sequence). This CDR3 is 15 amino acids long. The trim removed 3 bases at V and 4 bases at J, leaving 6 bases unmatched. The chain links TRBV19 to TRBJ2-1; 7 bases are shared with TRBD2. Sample: peripheral blood, taken on day 0 of AZD1222 vaccination. This clonotype was obtained from an adult in good health. The CDR3 loop is CASSIVGGQYNEQFF. In nucleotides, the CDR3 is TGTGCCAGTAGTATTGTGGGAGGGCAATACAATGAGCAGTTCTTC. Looking up the rest from reference TRBV19 and TRBJ2-1 gives the full variable domain: DGGITQSPKYLFRKEGQNVTLSCEQNLNHDAMYWYRQDPGQGLRLIYYSQIVNDFQKGDIAEGYSVSREKKESFPLTVTSAQKNPTAFYLCASSIVGGQYNEQFFGPGTRLTVL.